This T cell receptor (beta chain) was captured by sequencing in a study of CD8+ T cells in alopecia areata. Extraction of RNA preceded its reverse transcription into cDNA, which served as the sequencing template. Sequencing was performed with immunoSEQ multiplex PCR; in TCRdb, only in-frame clones are kept and a portion is missing. The sample lists about 200,000 clones, 45% to 65% seen once, with about 3.5% in the top ten. This CDR3 is 12 amino acids long. Germline CDR1 SQVTM, CDR2 ANQGSEA. The germline V and J ends were trimmed by 2 bases and 4 bases, with 8 bases remaining between them. This clone has just a few counts. Its antigen is as yet unknown. General study findings and limits: The treated group had a single nonresponder, limiting CD8+ expansion-response conclusions.

Treatment reported: oral pan-JAK inhibitor, 5-10 mg twice daily. Peripheral blood and lesional scalp punch biopsies were taken from alopecia areata patients. The chain carries TRBV29-1 and TRBJ2-5; D is undetermined. This TCR came from a human donor with alopecia areata. Material: CD4+ T cells sorted from blood, obtained at week 4, from a patient treated with tofacitinib. CDR3 protein: CSVEQVGETQYF. In DNA, the CDR3 is TGCAGCGTTGAACAAGTGGGAGAGACCCAGTACTTC.